The next 31 T cell receptor beta chains were all read from a single sample in a study of regulatory T cells in long-lasting Graves disease (dated by TCRdb to about 2021). Library construction relied on multiplex PCR. Sequencing instrument: Illumina HiSeq 4000. CDR3 regions were amplified by Arm-PCR with iRepertoire HTBI primers to construct TCR beta libraries. TCRdb trimmed public reads at Q25 via fastp, called clones via MiXCR and kept in-frame beta chains. Each record represents a unique CDR3 protein, reported with the most common genes and DNA among its rows. The table for this sample lists around 250,000 distinct CDR3 sequences; just over 20% of them were counted only once. Jointly, the top ten make up over 11% of the sample. The time point label on this specimen signifies: newly diagnosed GD, antithyroid drugs for less than 3 months. RNA was extracted from PBMCs in TRIzol for both TCR sequencing and RNA sequencing.

The sample here was peripheral blood mononuclear cells (PBMCs), taken at new diagnosis, from a patient treated with antithyroid drugs. These receptors were taken from a female donor with Graves disease.

V is TRBV6-1 and J is TRBJ2-7; TRBD1 matches 7 bases. CDR1 is MNHNS, CDR2 SASEGT, per germline. V lost 5 bases, J lost 1 base, and 5 bases stayed unmatched. The CDR3 is made up of 14 amino acids. The CDR3 is CASSKDRRSYEQYF. The CDR3, as DNA: TGTGCCAGCAGTAAGGACAGGAGATCCTACGAGCAGTACTTC.

This clonotype has ten or more counts. The chain couples TRBV7-3 to TRBJ2-2; 7 nucleotides line up with TRBD1. This CDR3 has 15 residues. CDR1 and CDR2 (germline): SGHTA, FQGTGA. The V and J ends lost 6 bases and 1 base, in that order; junction bases with no gene match: 5. CDR3 region: CASSLTGRNTGELFF. The CDR3 nucleotides read TGTGCCAGCAGTTTGACAGGGAGGAACACCGGGGAGCTGTTTTTT.

Notes on this clonotype: A single base is all that separates this from a far larger clone, so a read error is likely. The V and J genes are TRBV12-3 or TRBV12-4 and TRBJ2-1, with TRBD1 as a possible D gene (5 bases). The last part of the DNA fits TRBJ2-3 better; the J call may be wrong. The CDR3 is 19 amino acids. The CDR3 DNA sequence: TGTGCCAGCAGTTTAGGAAGGGCCGTAACAGGACCCTCCGCAGATGCGCAGTATTTT. Amino acids: CASSLGRAVTGPSADAQYF.

This rearrangement joins TRBV2 to TRBJ2-1, with 7 bases fitting TRBD1. V shed 3 bases and J 10 bases; nucleotides not matched to a gene: 6. Germline V gene lookup returns CDR1 SNHLY and CDR2 FYNNEI. The CDR3 totals 13 residues. This chain's CDR3 is CASSDTGAREQFF. CDR3 coding DNA: TGTGCCAGCAGTGACACAGGGGCCCGGGAGCAGTTCTTC.

This clonotype was picked up many times. The CDR3 here is CASSLSSRDNQPQHF. CDR3 DNA sequence: TGTGCCAGCAGTTTAAGCAGCCGTGACAATCAGCCCCAGCATTTT. The chain links TRBV27 to TRBJ1-5; no clear D gene. The V end was cut by 2 bases, the J end by 3 bases, with 11 bases between. The CDR3 runs 15 residues. CDR1 and CDR2 (germline): MNHEY, SMNVEV (reference sequence).

This clonotype occurred many times. The chain combines TRBV5-1 with TRBJ1-4; 10 bases line up with TRBD1. V dropped 4 bases and J dropped 4; count of bases not matched to a gene: 4. Germline V lookup: CDR1 SGHRS, CDR2 YFSETQ. This CDR3 contains 15 residues. CDR3 sequence reads: CASSPRTGGNEKLFF. The CDR3 DNA sequence: TGCGCCAGCAGCCCCCGGACAGGGGGTAATGAAAAACTGTTTTTT.

In the case of this clonotype: A far more abundant clone sits one base away, making this likely a read error. The V gene is TRBV7-9, the J gene TRBJ1-5; maybe TRBD1 (6 bases). The CDR3 is 15 residues long. Germline V CDR1 and CDR2: SEHNR, FQNEAQ (reference sequence). V was shortened by 1 base and J by 9 bases, with 16 bases between the two germline ends. CDR3 loop: CASSLETGPGRPQHF. The CDR3 bases are TGTGCCAGCAGCTTAGAGACAGGCCCTGGACGGCCCCAGCATTTT. The full variable domain, its missing parts supplied by reference TRBV7-9 and TRBJ1-5, is DTGVSQNPRHKITKRGQNVTFRCDPISEHNRLYWYRQTLGQGPEFLTYFQNEAQLEKSRLLSDRFSAERPKGSFSTLEIQRTEQGDSAMYLCASSLETGPGRPQHFGDGTRLSIL.

The chain uses TRBV7-2 and TRBJ2-1; 15 bases map to TRBD2. The V and J ends lost 8 bases and 10 bases, in that order; junction bases with no gene match: 9. The CDR3 is made up of 15 amino acids. CDR1 and CDR2 (germline): SGHTA, FQGNSA. The CDR3 DNA follows: TGTGCCAGCCGACGGACTAGCGGGGGGGCCGGGGAGCAGTTCTTC. Translation: CASRRTSGGAGEQFF.

At least ten counts were recorded for this clonotype. The rearrangement joins TRBV4-1 to TRBJ1-1; D perhaps matches TRBD1 (5 bases). The ends were cut back, 1 base at V and 5 bases at J, with 8 bases in the middle. Germline V lookup: CDR1 MGHRA, CDR2 YSYEKL. The CDR3 length is 13 residues. Here the CDR3 reads CASSQGWGTEAFF. For the CDR3, the DNA is TGCGCCAGCAGCCAAGGATGGGGGACTGAAGCTTTCTTT.

About this clonotype itself: Just one base apart from a much larger clone, this may be a read error. The V gene is TRBV10-1, the J gene TRBJ2-7; 7 bases line up with TRBD1. CDR1 and CDR2 (germline): WNHNN, SYGVQD (reference sequence). The CDR3 has 15 residues. CDR3 amino acids: CVTTRPDRVGHEQYF. The CDR3 DNA is TGTGTCACCACCCGTCCCGACAGGGTGGGGCACGAGCAGTACTTC.

The rearrangement links TRBV4-3 to TRBJ2-3, with 16 bases identical to TRBD2. CDR3 length: 18 residues. Germline V gene lookup returns CDR1 LGHNA and CDR2 YSLEER. J gave up 6 bases and V 4 bases, and 10 bases lay outside the gene matches. In nucleotides, the CDR3 is TGCGCCAGCAGCCCCCAGGGACTAGCGGGGGGGCCGTCGGATACGCAGTATTTT. Translation gives CASSPQGLAGGPSDTQYF.

Ten or more counts support this clonotype. This sequence joins TRBV3-1 and TRBJ2-7; 8 nucleotides line up with TRBD1. In germline, CDR1 is LGHDT, CDR2 YNNKEL (reference sequence). This CDR3 contains 17 residues. Trimming at V came to 4 bases and at J to 4 bases, leaving 15 bases not matched to a gene. This chain's CDR3 is CASSPKWAGTGPYEQYF. The CDR3 bases are TGTGCCAGCAGCCCCAAATGGGCCGGGACAGGCCCTTACGAGCAGTACTTC.

This chain uses TRBV6-5 with TRBJ1-1; 7 bases match TRBD1. Germline V gene lookup returns CDR1 MNHEY and CDR2 SVGAGI. Trimming cost V 0 bases and J 2 bases; bases outside gene matches: 3. This CDR3 has 15 amino acids. For the CDR3, the DNA is TGTGCCAGCAGTTACTCGGGACAGATCAACACTGAAGCTTTCTTT. Translating gives CASSYSGQINTEAFF.

The chain uses TRBV19 and TRBJ1-2, with D possibly TRBD1 on 6 matching bases. This CDR3 is 13 amino acids long. From germline, CDR1 is LNHDA and CDR2 SQIVND (reference sequence). Trimming pared 7 bases from V and 7 bases from J, leaving 16 bases between. The DNA of the CDR3 is TGTGCCAGTACCTCGGGGGGCACGGCTGGCTACACCTTC. It codes for CASTSGGTAGYTF.

The gene calls are TRBV6-5 and TRBJ1-1; D call uncertain. The CDR3 sequence is 14 residues long. The V end was cut by 4 bases, the J end by 0 bases, with 9 bases between. The germline gives CDR1 MNHEY, CDR2 SVGAGI. The CDR3 DNA follows: TGTGCCAGCAGTTCCCCCGCTATGAACACTGAAGCTTTCTTT. Translated, it gives CASSSPAMNTEAFF.

This clonotype was recorded at least ten times. The chain employs TRBV29-1 and TRBJ1-2; unclear D gene. CDR1 is SQVTM and CDR2 is ANQGSEA in the germline V gene. CDR3 length equals 13 residues. The ends were cut back, 2 bases at V and 4 bases at J, with 11 bases in the middle. The CDR3 reads CSVEPQTTYGYTF. The DNA of the CDR3 is TGCAGCGTTGAACCTCAGACCACCTATGGCTACACCTTC.

The V and J genes are TRBV19 and TRBJ2-3; D might be TRBD1 or TRBD2, each matching 6 bases. Trimming left V 5 bases short and J 4 bases short, with 16 bases between. Germline V CDR1 and CDR2: LNHDA, SQIVND (reference sequence). The CDR3 is 15 amino acids. DNA for the CDR3: TGTGCCAGTAGTCTCCGGGGGCGGTCCCCAGATACGCAGTATTTT. Its protein product is CASSLRGRSPDTQYF.

The CDR3: CANRLDGGGGLDWNEQFF. In DNA form, the CDR3 reads TGTGCCAACAGACTTGATGGTGGGGGGGGCTTAGATTGGAATGAGCAGTTCTTC. V is TRBV6-1 and J is TRBJ2-1; TRBD2 might be the D (7 bases). V was trimmed by 10 bases and J by 7 bases, leaving 32 bases between them. The CDR3 sequence is 18 residues long. Germline CDR1 MNHNS, CDR2 SASEGT.

This chain joins TRBV5-4 and TRBJ1-2; D not resolved. Germline CDR1 reads SGHNT; CDR2 reads YYREEE (reference sequence). V was trimmed by 0 bases and J by 4 bases, leaving 13 bases between them. CDR3 size: 15 residues. CDR3 sequence (DNA): TGTGCCAGCAGCTTGGGGACCCAGATACTCTATGGCTACACCTTC. The encoded protein is CASSLGTQILYGYTF.

The table lists this clonotype with many counts. The chain recombines TRBV7-2 with TRBJ2-1; the match to TRBD2 covers 7 bases. Germline loops: CDR1 SGHTA, CDR2 FQGNSA. This CDR3 has 13 residues. V was pared by 9 bases and J by 4 bases, with 6 bases of the junction left unmatched. The CDR3 DNA sequence: TGTGCCAGTGAGGCTAGCGGATACAATGAGCAGTTCTTC. The encoded protein is CASEASGYNEQFF.

In its sample, this clonotype was seen many times. V is TRBV13 and J is TRBJ2-7; the match to TRBD1 covers 8 bases. This CDR3 is built from 14 residues. Germline V gene sequence: CDR1 PRHDT, CDR2 FYEKMQ (reference sequence). Trimming cost V 8 bases and J 1 base; bases outside gene matches: 7. CDR3: CASQDRDSSYEQYF. The CDR3 DNA is TGTGCCAGCCAGGACAGGGATTCTTCCTACGAGCAGTACTTC.

This chain links TRBV3-1 with TRBJ1-2; 9 bases line up with TRBD1. Per germline, CDR1 LGHDT and CDR2 YNNKEL (reference sequence). The CDR3 totals 14 residues. With V trimmed by 1 base and J by 5 bases, 2 bases remained unmatched. This CDR3 is CASSQGTGEYGYTF. The CDR3, as DNA: TGTGCCAGCAGCCAAGGGACAGGGGAGTATGGCTACACCTTC.

This clonotype has only a few counts. The chain combines TRBV6-1 with TRBJ2-1; D is undetermined. CDR1 and CDR2 from the germline V gene are MNHNS and SASEGT. This CDR3 is 10 amino acids long. V lost 5 bases, J lost 6 bases, and 2 bases lay in between. This CDR3 is CASSLNEQFF. The CDR3 DNA reads TGTGCCAGCAGTCTCAATGAGCAGTTCTTC.

This clonotype was seen many times. The V call is TRBV7-3, the J call TRBJ2-2, with D uncertain. The CDR3 sequence is 14 residues long. V was clipped by 2 bases and J by 4 bases, with 8 bases between them. Germline V gene data show CDR1 as SGHTA and CDR2 as FQGTGA. CDR3 nucleotide sequence: TGTGCCAGCAGCTTATTGCCGGGCACCGGGGAGCTGTTTTTT. As protein: CASSLLPGTGELFF.

This chain links TRBV6-2 or TRBV6-3 with TRBJ1-1, with D possibly TRBD1 on 6 matching bases. In germline, CDR1 is MNHEY, CDR2 SVGEGT. The CDR3 consists of 12 residues. Trimming stripped 8 bases from V and 6 bases from J, with 13 bases between. The CDR3 loop reads CASHGGGSEAFF. DNA for the CDR3: TGTGCCAGCCACGGAGGGGGATCTGAAGCTTTCTTT.

This clonotype was seen only a few times. CDR3: CASSVGGTANTGELFF. CDR3 bases: TGTGCCAGCAGCGTAGGTGGGACAGCTAACACCGGGGAGCTGTTTTTT. The chain carries TRBV9 and TRBJ2-2, with 7 bases matching TRBD1. Looked up from germline, CDR1 is SGDLS and CDR2 is YYNGEE. The CDR3 is made up of 16 amino acids. V dropped 0 bases and J dropped 2; count of bases not matched to a gene: 4.

In its sample, this clonotype was seen many times. This rearrangement joins TRBV18 to TRBJ1-5, with 7 bases matching TRBD1. Germline V gene sequence: CDR1 KGHSH, CDR2 LQKENI. V shed 3 bases and J 6 bases; nucleotides not matched to a gene: 8. The CDR3 has 15 residues. The CDR3 spells CASSPRQGTSQPQHF. CDR3 nucleotides: TGTGCCAGCTCACCGCGACAGGGAACCAGTCAGCCCCAGCATTTT.

This clonotype appeared many times. The V gene is TRBV20-1, the J gene TRBJ1-1, with D tentatively TRBD1 (6 bases). Germline V lookup: CDR1 DFQATT, CDR2 SNEGSKA (reference sequence). V was trimmed by 2 bases and J by 4 bases, leaving 26 bases between them. This CDR3 comprises 18 residues. CDR3 DNA: TGCAGTGCTAGACCGCCCGGCGGGGGGCCTGGAGCCGGCACTGAAGCTTTCTTT. Translating gives CSARPPGGGPGAGTEAFF.

This clonotype showed up many times. The CDR3 loop is CASTMTSGGARNEQFF. CDR3 nucleotides: TGTGCCAGCACCATGACTAGCGGGGGGGCCCGGAATGAGCAGTTCTTC. The chain combines TRBV7-2 with TRBJ2-1, with 14 bases identical to TRBD2. Germline V CDR1 and CDR2: SGHTA, FQGNSA. V dropped 7 bases and J dropped 7; count of bases not matched to a gene: 9. CDR3 length: 16 amino acids.

Comment on this clonotype: An end of the junction differs from the germline gene, which may be a read error. The chain is built from TRBV19 and TRBJ2-1, with 7 bases matching TRBD2. This CDR3 has 13 residues. Per the germline V gene, CDR1 is LNHDA and CDR2 is SQIVND (reference sequence). The CDR3, as DNA: TGTGCCAGTAGTCGGCCGGGGGGTGATGAGCAGCTCTTC. It translates to CASSRPGGDEQLF.

In its sample, this clonotype was seen many times. The V and J genes are TRBV7-9 and TRBJ1-1; D gene uncertain. Per germline, CDR1 SEHNR and CDR2 FQNEAQ (reference sequence). This CDR3 has 13 residues. V was pared by 2 bases and J by 3 bases, with 7 bases between. The CDR3 loop reads CASSLIRDTEAFF. In DNA form, the CDR3 reads TGTGCCAGCAGCTTAATCCGTGACACTGAAGCTTTCTTT.